The 28 T cell receptor beta chains below were found in one sample sequenced in a study of identical twins. In TCRdb, the 5' RACE reads were re-called with MiXCR into one record per CDR3 protein. The sample records 300,000 to 400,000 distinct CDR3 sequences, about 10% being singletons. The material sequenced was naive T cells sorted from blood. These receptors were collected from a woman aged 45-65 years in good health.

The rearrangement links TRBV12-3 or TRBV12-4 to TRBJ2-1, with 9 bases lining up with TRBD2. V was clipped by 2 bases and J by 7 bases; unmatched bases: 6. The CDR3 extends over 15 amino acids. The CDR3 reads CASSLYSGSGNEQFF. CDR3 DNA: TGTGCCAGCAGTTTATATAGCGGGAGTGGAAATGAGCAGTTCTTC.

The chain carries TRBV7-9 and TRBJ2-7; TRBD2 is a possible D gene (6 bases). The CDR3 sequence is 14 residues long. The V gene lost 1 base and the J gene lost 9 bases, with 16 bases spanning the gap. The germline V gene encodes CDR1 SEHNR and CDR2 FQNEAQ (reference sequence). Written as DNA, the CDR3 is TGTGCCAGCAGCTTAGATATTCGGGGAGGAGGGCAGTACTTC. This encodes CASSLDIRGGGQYF.

This clonotype was counted ten times or more. V and J are TRBV12-3 or TRBV12-4 and TRBJ2-1, with TRBD2 identical over 13 bases. The CDR3 length is 15 residues. V trimming: 6 bases; J trimming: 10 bases; junction bases outside the gene matches: 9. The CDR3 DNA is TGTGCCAGCAGGCAAGAGACTAGCGGGAGGCCCGAGCAGTTCTTC. Its protein is CASRQETSGRPEQFF.

This clonotype was picked up many times. The J gene is TRBJ2-3, the V gene TRBV5-1; a weak D match, TRBD2 (6 bases). Germline CDR1 reads SGHRS; CDR2 reads YFSETQ. The length of the CDR3 is 14 residues. Trimming cost V 5 bases and J 1 base, with 11 bases left between them. The CDR3 nucleotides are TGCGCCAGCAGGTCCGGGAGAGGCACAGATACGCAGTATTTT. Protein: CASRSGRGTDTQYF.

This rearrangement joins TRBV18 to TRBJ1-1; D is perhaps TRBD1 (6 bases). CDR3 length equals 15 residues. In germline, CDR1 is KGHSH, CDR2 LQKENI. Trimming stripped 5 bases from V and 0 bases from J, with 13 bases between. The CDR3 reads CASSMGAGLNTEAFF. The CDR3 nucleotides are TGTGCCAGCTCAATGGGGGCAGGGTTGAACACTGAAGCTTTCTTT.

CDR3 sequence reads: CASSFSGTAFGEQYF. The CDR3 nucleotides read TGTGCCAGCAGCTTCTCCGGGACGGCCTTCGGCGAGCAGTACTTC. The chain links TRBV5-5 to TRBJ2-7; D may match TRBD1 or TRBD2 (5 bases each). The CDR3 sequence is 15 residues long. The V end was cut by 2 bases, the J end by 6 bases, with 18 bases between. Looked up from germline, CDR1 is SGHKS and CDR2 is YYEKEE (reference sequence).

This clonotype occurred many times. This chain links TRBV10-3 with TRBJ2-5; D gene unclear. The germline V and J ends were trimmed by 0 bases and 9 bases, with 17 bases remaining between them. The CDR3 covers 15 residues. Germline loops: CDR1 ENHRY, CDR2 SYGVKD. This CDR3 reads CAISESTSATGAQYF. The CDR3 DNA is TGTGCCATCAGTGAGTCCACCTCCGCGACTGGGGCCCAGTACTTC.

The table lists this clonotype with many counts. V usage is TRBV5-1 and J usage is TRBJ2-1; perhaps D is TRBD1 or TRBD2 (5 bases each). Looked up from germline, CDR1 is SGHRS and CDR2 is YFSETQ. CDR3 length equals 15 residues. Trimming cost V 0 bases and J 8 bases, with 15 bases left between them. The CDR3 bases are TGCGCCAGCAGCTTGGGGGACCGGGCCTGGGATGAGCAGTTCTTC. Translated: CASSLGDRAWDEQFF.

This rearrangement joins TRBV7-9 to TRBJ2-1; 9 nucleotides match TRBD2. J was trimmed by 6 bases and V by 3 bases; bases with no gene match: 6. Germline V gives CDR1 SEHNR, CDR2 FQNEAQ (reference sequence). This CDR3 is 15 amino acids long. CDR3: CASSLDSGSGNEQFF. DNA for the CDR3: TGTGCCAGCAGCTTGGATAGCGGGAGTGGCAATGAGCAGTTCTTC.

The sample holds a few counts of this clonotype. V is TRBV24-1 and J is TRBJ2-6, with a tentative D call TRBD1 (5 bases). The CDR3 consists of 17 residues. Germline V CDR1 and CDR2: KGHDR, SFDVKD. With 7 bases removed from V and 0 bases from J, the gap between germline ends came to 15 bases. This CDR3 reads CATSHSGRASGANVLTF. In nucleotides, the CDR3 is TGTGCCACCAGCCACTCGGGCAGGGCCTCTGGGGCCAACGTCCTGACTTTC.

The J gene is TRBJ1-4, the V gene TRBV20-1; 7 bases fit TRBD1. In germline, CDR1 is DFQATT, CDR2 SNEGSKA (reference sequence). V was clipped by 2 bases and J by 8 bases; unmatched bases: 8. CDR3 length: 14 amino acids. The CDR3 here is CSARPTGRGEKLFF. DNA for the CDR3: TGCAGTGCTAGACCGACAGGGAGAGGGGAAAAACTGTTTTTT.

The chain combines TRBV20-1 with TRBJ2-3; maybe TRBD1 (6 bases). The CDR3 sequence is 14 residues long. Looked up from germline, CDR1 is DFQATT and CDR2 is SNEGSKA (reference sequence). The CDR3 DNA reads as TGCAGCTCGAGGGGGTTGGACTTCACAGATACGCAGTATTTT. The encoded protein is CSSRGLDFTDTQYF.

This clonotype was seen more than once but under ten times. This chain connects TRBV3-1 to TRBJ1-1; D gene uncertain. CDR1 is LGHDT and CDR2 is YNNKEL in the germline V gene (reference sequence). The V gene lost 2 bases and the J gene lost 8 bases, with 9 bases spanning the gap. The CDR3 spans 12 residues. CDR3 DNA: TGTGCCAGCAGCCAAATGAGGCAGGAAGCTTTCTTT. Its translation: CASSQMRQEAFF.

In this sample, this clonotype turned up a few times. This CDR3 reads CASSTFLQTGDYGYTF. The DNA of the CDR3 is TGTGCCAGCAGCACCTTTTTACAGACAGGGGACTATGGCTACACCTTC. The V call is TRBV7-8, the J call TRBJ1-2; the match to TRBD1 covers 8 bases. This CDR3 contains 16 residues. CDR1 and CDR2 (germline): SGHVS, FQNEAQ. V was pared by 5 bases and J by 3 bases, with 11 bases of the junction left unmatched.

Comments on this clonotype: One junction end does not reproduce the germline sequence, and a read error may be involved. The rearrangement joins TRBV20-1 to TRBJ2-1; TRBD2 agrees at 12 bases. There are 16 residues in the CDR3. CDR1 and CDR2 (germline): DFQATT, SNEGSKA (reference sequence). CDR3 amino acids: CSPSGRASSSYNEQFF. CDR3 sequence (DNA): TGCAGTCCTAGCGGGAGGGCGAGTAGCTCCTACAATGAGCAGTTCTTC.

This clonotype was detected ten times or more. The rearrangement uses TRBV29-1 and TRBJ2-1; maybe TRBD2 (6 bases). The length of the CDR3 is 11 residues. The V gene's germline CDR1 is SQVTM and CDR2 ANQGSEA. Trimming took 7 bases from V and 10 from J, leaving 14 bases between them. The CDR3 protein is CSAWDSQEQFF. DNA for the CDR3: TGCAGCGCCTGGGACTCTCAGGAGCAGTTCTTC.

This clonotype has more than one count but fewer than ten. The chain employs TRBV5-1 and TRBJ1-2; the match to TRBD1 covers 10 bases. CDR1 is SGHRS and CDR2 is YFSETQ in the germline V gene. The CDR3 is 17 amino acids. V trimming: 4 bases; J trimming: 4 bases; junction bases outside the gene matches: 13. As DNA, the CDR3 is TGCGCCAGCAGCATAACCGGGACAGGGGCCCCCAGCTATGGCTACACCTTC. Amino acids: CASSITGTGAPSYGYTF.

As regards this clonotype: Its ends do not fully match the called genes, so a read error is possible. The rearrangement uses TRBV12-3 or TRBV12-4 and TRBJ1-2, with D tentatively TRBD1 (5 bases). The CDR3 contains 14 residues. The CDR3 loop is CASSLKAGLGGYPF. The CDR3 bases are TGTGCCAGCAGTTTAAAGGCAGGGCTAGGTGGCTACCCCTTC.

This clonotype was recorded a few times. The genes are TRBV30 and TRBJ1-6, with D uncertain. V was shortened by 3 bases and J by 3 bases, with 9 bases between the two germline ends. This CDR3 comprises 14 residues. The germline V gene has CDR1 GTSNPN and CDR2 SVGIG (reference sequence). The CDR3: CAWRRADYNSPLHF. CDR3 sequence (DNA): TGTGCCTGGAGAAGGGCGGACTATAATTCACCCCTCCACTTT.

A few counts support this clonotype. V gene TRBV14 combines with J gene TRBJ2-2; tentative D call: TRBD2 (5 bases). Germline V gene data show CDR1 as SGHDN and CDR2 as FVKESK. Trimming pared 4 bases from V and 4 bases from J, leaving 16 bases between. The CDR3 sequence is 16 residues long. The CDR3: CASSPDLPLSTGELFF. CDR3 bases: TGTGCCAGCAGCCCGGACTTGCCCCTCTCCACCGGGGAGCTGTTTTTT.

This clonotype appeared many times. The V and J genes are TRBV28 and TRBJ2-7; 10 bases align to TRBD1. This CDR3 region has 15 residues. Trimming at V came to 6 bases and at J to 4 bases, leaving 9 bases not matched to a gene. Germline CDR1 is MDHEN and CDR2 is SYDVKM. CDR3 in DNA: TGTGCCAGCAGCCTAGGGGACAGGGGACGATACGAGCAGTACTTC. It translates to CASSLGDRGRYEQYF.

The V call is TRBV12-5, the J call TRBJ1-1; D not certain. This CDR3 has 13 residues. CDR1 and CDR2 (germline): LGHNT, FRNRAP. V was pared by 7 bases and J by 4 bases, with 13 bases between. The CDR3 sequence: CASALVFGTEAFF. The CDR3 coding sequence is TGTGCTAGTGCCTTAGTATTTGGCACTGAAGCTTTCTTT.

This clonotype was recorded a few times. This chain links TRBV19 with TRBJ2-1; 8 bases match TRBD2. V dropped 6 bases and J dropped 9; count of bases not matched to a gene: 7. From germline, CDR1 is LNHDA and CDR2 SQIVND (reference sequence). The CDR3 has 13 residues. The CDR3 nucleotides are TGTGCCAGTAGAGCGGGAGTCTATAGTGAGCAGTTCTTC. Encoded protein: CASRAGVYSEQFF.

The chain links TRBV5-5 to TRBJ2-5; possible D gene TRBD1, 6 bases. The germline V gene encodes CDR1 SGHKS and CDR2 YYEKEE (reference sequence). The CDR3 spans 12 residues. The V and J ends lost 1 base and 11 bases respectively, with 12 bases between them. The CDR3 sequence is CASSLNPDSQYF. CDR3 nucleotides: TGTGCCAGCAGCTTGAACCCGGACAGTCAGTACTTC.

The J gene is TRBJ2-4, the V gene TRBV7-2; TRBD2 agrees at 13 bases. CDR1 and CDR2 from the germline V gene are SGHTA and FQGNSA. This CDR3 spans 17 amino acids. Germline trimming cut 5 bases from V and 2 bases from J; bases unmatched to any gene: 6. The CDR3 DNA follows: TGTGCCAGCAGCGGACGACTAGCGGGAGGAACCAAAAACATTCAGTACTTC. This codes for CASSGRLAGGTKNIQYF.

This clonotype was counted a few times. This sequence joins TRBV20-1 and TRBJ2-7, with 8 bases identical to TRBD2. V shed 6 bases, J shed 3 bases, and the junction held 10 bases outside the gene matches. CDR3 length equals 14 residues. From germline, CDR1 is DFQATT and CDR2 SNEGSKA (reference sequence). In nucleotides, the CDR3 is TGCAGTGCCAGATTAGCGGGACTTCTCTACGAGCAGTACTTC. It is translated as CSARLAGLLYEQYF.

The rearrangement joins TRBV5-1 to TRBJ2-1; the D is unclear. Trimming removed 2 bases from V and 5 bases from J, with 5 bases in between. Germline CDR1 reads SGHRS; CDR2 reads YFSETQ. The CDR3 runs 12 residues. This CDR3 reads CASSFTDNEQFF. In DNA, the CDR3 is TGCGCCAGCAGCTTCACTGACAATGAGCAGTTCTTC.

This clonotype was picked up a small number of times. V usage is TRBV4-1 and J usage is TRBJ2-2, with 9 nucleotides matching TRBD1. In germline, CDR1 is MGHRA, CDR2 YSYEKL. The CDR3 runs to 16 residues. V lost 4 bases to trimming and J lost 5 bases; unmatched junction nucleotides: 8. Here the CDR3 DNA reads TGCGCCAGCAGCCTACTACAGGGGGCTCGGACCGGGGAGCTGTTTTTT. It encodes CASSLLQGARTGELFF.